One and the same sample provided the 28 T cell receptor beta chains below, sequenced in a study of memory CD4+ T cells and cytomegalovirus serostatus (dated by TCRdb to between 2017 and 2020). Receptors were amplified or captured by the immunoSEQ multiplex PCR assay. TCRdb carries this immuneACCESS record with in-frame sequences only. Its versions omit some clonotypes, under half of them owing to an unresolved V gene in the studies checked, with the rest unexplained. The table for this sample lists over 50,000 clones; about 81% of them were counted only once. Clones ranked in the top ten supply roughly 0.9% of the sample. A FACSAria II was used to sort memory CD4+ T cells, defined as single viable CD3+CD4+CD8-CD45RO+ cells. The sample was memory CD4+ T cells from blood. The receptors shown here come from an adult in good health and CMV-seronegative.

In regard to this clone: The junction does not match germline at one end; this may be a read error. V gene TRBV5-1 combines with J gene TRBJ1-5; D possibly corresponds to TRBD1 (5 bases). Germline CDR1 and CDR2: SGHRS and YFSETQ. This CDR3 has 17 amino acids. The CDR3 region is CASSLIPRDLSNQPRHF. CDR3 in DNA: TGCGCCAGCAGCTTGATTCCCAGGGATCTTAGCAATCAGCCCCGGCATTTT.

The chain has TRBV18 and TRBJ1-1; TRBD1 might be the D (6 bases). This CDR3 has 16 residues. Per the germline V gene, CDR1 is KGHSH and CDR2 is LQKENI. Trimming shortened V by 6 bases and J by 1 base, and 18 bases separated the two germline ends. In nucleotides, the CDR3 is TGTGCCAGCTCTCCCCAGGGGCGTGGGAGGAACACTGAAGCTTTCTTT. It specifies CASSPQGRGRNTEAFF.

The rearrangement joins TRBV2 to TRBJ2-3; 7 nucleotides align to TRBD1. Per germline, CDR1 SNHLY and CDR2 FYNNEI. The CDR3 is 15 amino acids. V lost 6 bases and J lost 3; bases outside the gene matches: 9. The CDR3 DNA reads as TGTGCCAGCAGATACCGGGACAGTGAGACAGATACGCAGTATTTT. It specifies CASRYRDSETDTQYF.

The chain couples TRBV5-4 to TRBJ1-2; no reliable D call. V lost 0 bases and J 6 bases, leaving 6 bases between the germline ends. From germline, CDR1 is SGHNT and CDR2 YYREEE (reference sequence). The CDR3 has 12 amino acids. The CDR3 DNA reads TGTGCCAGCAGCTTGGAGACCCATGGCTACACCTTC. Protein: CASSLETHGYTF.

The V gene is TRBV5-1, the J gene TRBJ2-7, with a tentative D call TRBD1 (6 bases). Germline V lookup: CDR1 SGHRS, CDR2 YFSETQ. The germline V and J ends were trimmed by 0 bases and 7 bases, with 17 bases remaining between them. This CDR3 contains 15 residues. CDR3 sequence reads: CASSLDLGALGEQYF. CDR3 sequence (DNA): TGCGCCAGCAGCTTGGATCTGGGGGCCCTCGGGGAGCAGTACTTC.

The chain has TRBV19 and TRBJ2-3; the D is unclear. The CDR3 is 13 amino acids. CDR1 is LNHDA and CDR2 is SQIVND in the germline V gene (reference sequence). The V end was cut by 6 bases, the J end by 2 bases, with 9 bases between. Here the CDR3 DNA reads TGTGCCAGTAGCCCGGAGATCACAGATACGCAGTATTTT. It translates to CASSPEITDTQYF.

The chain has TRBV7-9 and TRBJ1-2, with a possible D match to TRBD1 (6 bases). V gave up 6 bases and J gave up 8 bases, with 16 bases separating them. Germline V gene data show CDR1 as SEHNR and CDR2 as FQNEAQ (reference sequence). This CDR3 contains 13 residues. CDR3 coding DNA: TGTGCCAGCAGATCGGGGGGCCGTCTGGGCTACACCTTC. Translation gives CASRSGGRLGYTF.

This CDR3 reads CASRTWEGVARVWYF. DNA of the CDR3: TGTGCCAGCAGGACCTGGGAGGGGGTGGCTCGAGTTTGGTACTTC. V is TRBV5-4 and J is TRBJ2-7; D perhaps matches TRBD2 (7 bases). Germline V gene data show CDR1 as SGHNT and CDR2 as YYREEE (reference sequence). Trimming pared 5 bases from V and 12 bases from J, leaving 27 bases between. The CDR3 length is 15 residues.

This clone was recorded only once. This sequence joins TRBV2 and TRBJ1-1; no clear D. The ends were cut back, 8 bases at V and 0 bases at J, with 7 bases in the middle. Germline CDR1 is SNHLY and CDR2 is FYNNEI. This CDR3 region has 12 residues. CDR3: CASGDMNTEAFF. CDR3 in DNA: TGTGCCAGCGGCGACATGAACACTGAAGCTTTCTTT. Full variable domain (outside the CDR3, taken from reference TRBV2 and TRBJ1-1): EPEVTQTPSHQVTQMGQEVILRCVPISNHLYFYWYRQILGQKVEFLVSFYNNEISEKSEIFDDQFSVERPDGSNFTLKIRSTKLEDSAMYFCASGDMNTEAFFGQGTRLTVV.

The V gene is TRBV7-3, the J gene TRBJ2-3; D not resolved. Trimming took 2 bases from V and 4 from J, leaving 7 bases between them. Germline CDR1 reads SGHTA; CDR2 reads FQGTGA. This CDR3 spans 13 amino acids. CDR3: CASSLLGADTQYF. CDR3 coding DNA: TGTGCCAGCAGCTTATTAGGCGCAGATACGCAGTATTTT.

The gene calls are TRBV9 and TRBJ2-1, with TRBD1 matching over 7 bases. With V trimmed by 4 bases and J by 5 bases, 15 bases remained unmatched. The germline V gene encodes CDR1 SGDLS and CDR2 YYNGEE. The CDR3 sequence is 17 residues long. CDR3 in DNA: TGTGCCAGCAGCTTAACAGCCGGGACAGTAACAAACAATGAGCAGTTCTTC. The encoded protein is CASSLTAGTVTNNEQFF.

The rearrangement joins TRBV7-3 to TRBJ2-1; D uncertain. Germline V CDR1 and CDR2: SGHTA, FQGTGA. The CDR3 length is 15 residues. Trimming cost V 4 bases and J 2 bases, with 12 bases left between them. CDR3 sequence reads: CASSSFTSAYNEQFF. CDR3 sequence (DNA): TGTGCCAGCAGCTCGTTTACCTCCGCCTACAATGAGCAGTTCTTC.

The V gene is TRBV5-1, the J gene TRBJ2-3; D uncertain. The V end was cut by 5 bases, the J end by 0 bases, with 13 bases between. Germline V gives CDR1 SGHRS, CDR2 YFSETQ. The length of the CDR3 is 15 residues. The CDR3 coding sequence is TGCGCCAGCAGTGCCCAATTTCCTAGCACAGATACGCAGTATTTT. Encoded protein: CASSAQFPSTDTQYF.

This chain links TRBV27 with TRBJ2-7, with 9 nucleotides matching TRBD1. Trimming removed 6 bases from V and 2 bases from J; junction bases left unmatched: 8. This CDR3 is 15 amino acids long. Germline V gene sequence: CDR1 MNHEY, CDR2 SMNVEV (reference sequence). The CDR3 sequence: CASRAQGAKTYEQYF. CDR3 DNA: TGTGCCAGCAGGGCACAGGGGGCGAAAACCTACGAGCAGTACTTC.

This clone was recorded only once. The rearrangement links TRBV15 to TRBJ1-1; D not resolved. This CDR3 has 17 residues. Germline CDR1 LNHNV, CDR2 YYDKDF (reference sequence). The V end lost 0 bases, the J end lost 1 base, and 15 bases lay between the germline ends. CDR3 sequence reads: CATSREPLGLWNTEAFF. In DNA, the CDR3 is TGTGCCACCAGCAGAGAACCCCTGGGTCTTTGGAACACTGAAGCTTTCTTT.

This sequence joins TRBV20-1 and TRBJ2-2; no definite D call. This CDR3 is 11 amino acids long. The V end lost 4 bases, the J end lost 7 bases, and 7 bases lay between the germline ends. Germline CDR1 reads DFQATT; CDR2 reads SNEGSKA (reference sequence). The CDR3 is CSAKGNGELFF. CDR3 nucleotide sequence: TGCAGTGCTAAAGGGAACGGGGAGCTGTTTTTT.

This sequence joins TRBV28 and TRBJ2-5, with 9 bases lining up with TRBD2. The V gene end was trimmed by 4 bases and the J gene end by 7 bases; junction bases not matched to a gene: 10. From germline, CDR1 is MDHEN and CDR2 SYDVKM. This CDR3 is 15 amino acids long. The DNA for the CDR3 is TGTGCCAGCAGTTCGGGCGGGGGGGATCGTGGGACCCAGTACTTC. This codes for CASSSGGGDRGTQYF.

This sequence joins TRBV5-1 and TRBJ1-2; TRBD1 might be the D (6 bases). Trimming stripped 4 bases from V and 4 bases from J, with 17 bases between. The V gene's germline CDR1 is SGHRS and CDR2 YFSETQ. The CDR3 length is 15 residues. CDR3: CASSKWTASSYGYTF. CDR3 bases: TGCGCCAGCAGCAAGTGGACAGCGTCGAGCTATGGCTACACCTTC.

The chain carries TRBV5-1 and TRBJ1-1; the match to TRBD1 covers 7 bases. This CDR3 has 16 amino acids. The germline V gene has CDR1 SGHRS and CDR2 YFSETQ. Trimming removed 4 bases from V and 1 base from J; junction bases left unmatched: 10. CDR3 amino acids: CASSRKTGWENTEAFF. As DNA, the CDR3 is TGCGCCAGCAGCCGGAAGACAGGGTGGGAGAACACTGAAGCTTTCTTT.

Notes on this clone: The junction shows a germline mismatch at one end, possibly a read error. This sequence joins TRBV19 and TRBJ1-5; 8 bases line up with TRBD1. The CDR3 consists of 14 residues. Germline loops: CDR1 LNHDA, CDR2 SQIVND (reference sequence). Written as DNA, the CDR3 is TGTGCCAGCTCGAATGGCAGGGGGCATCAGCCCCTGCATTTT. As protein: CASSNGRGHQPLHF.

The J gene is TRBJ1-6, the V gene TRBV6-1; 10 bases align to TRBD1. Trimming at V came to 7 bases and at J to 7 bases, leaving 4 bases not matched to a gene. Germline values: CDR1 MNHNS, CDR2 SASEGT. CDR3 size: 14 residues. The CDR3 spells CASTTGQGNSPLHF. Here the CDR3 DNA reads TGTGCCAGCACTACGGGACAGGGGAATTCACCCCTCCACTTT.

The rearrangement links TRBV2 to TRBJ1-5; 11 bases are a match to TRBD1. This CDR3 contains 14 residues. The germline CDR1 and CDR2 sequences are SNHLY and FYNNEI. Germline trimming cut 7 bases from V and 4 bases from J; bases unmatched to any gene: 3. The DNA for the CDR3 is TGTGCCAGCACCGGACAGGGGGCTAATCAGCCCCAGCATTTT. Translated, it gives CASTGQGANQPQHF.

The gene calls are TRBV5-8 and TRBJ2-5; D is perhaps TRBD1 (5 bases). V was shortened by 5 bases and J by 5 bases, with 19 bases between the two germline ends. This CDR3 region has 15 residues. Per germline, CDR1 SGHTS and CDR2 YDEGEE. For the CDR3, the DNA is TGTGCCAGCAGTCCCCGTCTCACAGGTTCGGAGACCCAGTACTTC. Translated, it gives CASSPRLTGSETQYF.

In this sample, this clone turned up a few times. The J gene is TRBJ2-1, the V gene TRBV5-1, with D tentatively TRBD1 or TRBD2 (5 bases each). V was trimmed by 4 bases and J by 0 bases, leaving 14 bases between them. Germline assignment: CDR1 SGHRS and CDR2 YFSETQ. This CDR3 region has 16 residues. CDR3 in DNA: TGCGCCAGCAGCCCTGCGGTCGGGACCTCCTACAATGAGCAGTTCTTC. Translation gives CASSPAVGTSYNEQFF.

The table lists this clone with a count of one. V usage is TRBV29-1 and J usage is TRBJ1-3, with D perhaps matching TRBD1 (5 bases). V was trimmed by 5 bases and J by 3 bases, leaving 8 bases between them. The length of the CDR3 is 12 residues. Germline values: CDR1 SQVTM, CDR2 ANQGSEA. The CDR3 DNA reads as TGCAGCGTTCGCGGGGGTGGAAACACCATATATTTT. Amino acids: CSVRGGGNTIYF.

The chain has TRBV7-8 and TRBJ2-3; D is uncertain. This CDR3 comprises 17 residues. The ends were cut back, 0 bases at V and 1 base at J, with 14 bases in the middle. Germline CDR1 and CDR2: SGHVS and FQNEAQ. This CDR3 reads CASSLAKRPSGTDTQYF. The CDR3 nucleotides are TGTGCCAGCAGCTTAGCGAAACGCCCCTCGGGCACAGATACGCAGTATTTT. The entire variable domain, with the rest obtained from reference TRBV7-8 and TRBJ2-3, is as follows: GAGVSQSPRYKVAKRGQDVALRCDPISGHVSLFWYQQALGQGPEFLTYFQNEAQLDKSGLPSDRFFAERPEGSVSTLKIQRTQQEDSAVYLCASSLAKRPSGTDTQYFGPGTRLTVL.

As regards this clone: One junction end disagrees with the germline gene, perhaps due to a read error. This chain connects TRBV5-4 to TRBJ2-7, with D perhaps being TRBD1 or TRBD2 (7 bases each). The germline CDR1 and CDR2 sequences are SGHNT and YYREEE (reference sequence). The CDR3 runs to 13 residues. The CDR3 reads CASSWGGTAPSLF. DNA of the CDR3: TGTGCCAGCAGCTGGGGAGGGACAGCCCCATCCCTCTTC.

The chain has TRBV7-3 and TRBJ2-3; weak D call: TRBD2 (5 bases). CDR1 and CDR2 (germline): SGHTA, FQGTGA. The V gene lost 3 bases and the J gene lost 2 bases, with 12 bases spanning the gap. The CDR3 consists of 15 residues. The CDR3 is CASSFLSGATDTQYF. The CDR3 nucleotides read TGTGCCAGCAGCTTTTTAAGCGGAGCCACAGATACGCAGTATTTT.